The entry below gives a single T cell receptor (beta chain) sequence along with its context. Its target is not known. The repertoire was sequenced with immunoSEQ multiplex PCR; TCRdb's copy has only in-frame clones and lacks some. The sample has under 600,000 clones; 97% are singletons. The data stem from a study of shared clonotypes between healthy human individuals. This CDR3 has 15 residues. V gave up 2 bases and J gave up 4 bases, with 15 bases separating them. The V gene's germline CDR1 is WSHSY and CDR2 SAAADI. General study findings and limits: Donor clonotype sharing was expected to depend on sequencing depth. Few donors limited the genetic and exposure-history diversity represented. Several donors shared about 5% of their naive CD4 clonotypes.

Splitting the CD4+ cells yielded a CD45RA+ naive subset and a CD45RA-negative memory subset. The receptor was derived from a woman aged 25 to 39 in good health. Specimen: naive CD4+ T cells sorted from blood. Regarding subset: CD45RA+ positively selected. This chain joins TRBV10-2 and TRBJ2-7; D ambiguous. CDR3 DNA: TGCGCCAGCAGTGAGGACGAGGCAGGCCGGTACGAGCAGTACTTC. Translation gives CASSEDEAGRYEQYF.